These T cell receptor beta chains were read from a single sample in a study of Ad26.COV2.S vaccination and SARS-CoV-2 variants. Here immunoSEQ multiplex PCR was the method, and the copy in TCRdb shows in-frame clones only, minus some. The data hold 360,000 or so clones, with 70% to 90% observed a single time. This sample comprised peripheral blood, obtained in a trial of Ad26.COV2.S vaccine versus placebo. These receptors were collected from a person aged 18-60 years who received the Ad26.COV2.S COVID-19 vaccine or a placebo. Both conserved end residues are part of each CDR3. The order of the fields is J gene, V gene, D gene, CDR3 protein, CDR3 DNA. D genes are given only for firm matches.

TRBJ1-5	TRBV28	TRBD1	CASRGGGTGGNQPQHF	TGTGCCAGCAGGGGTGGGGGGACAGGGGGCAATCAGCCCCAGCATTTT
TRBJ2-5	TRBV5-4	TRBD2	CASSVSSSGRSAQYF	TGTGCCAGCAGCGTTAGCAGTAGCGGGAGATCGGCCCAGTACTTC
TRBJ1-5	TRBV2	-	CASSEAGSNQPQHF	TGTGCCAGCAGTGAAGCGGGTAGCAATCAGCCCCAGCATTTT
TRBJ1-1	TRBV10-2	-	CASSEGGNTEAFF	TGCGCCAGCAGTGAGGGAGGGAACACTGAAGCTTTCTTT
TRBJ2-7	TRBV9	-	CASSADDEQYF	TGTGCCAGCAGCGCCGACGACGAGCAGTACTTC
TRBJ1-6	TRBV6-5	-	CASSYEPGTKGSPLHF	TGTGCCAGCAGTTACGAACCGGGGACAAAAGGCTCACCCCTCCACTTT
TRBJ2-5	TRBV30	TRBD1	CAWGIGGHETQYF	TGTGCCTGGGGAATAGGGGGCCACGAGACCCAGTACTTC
TRBJ2-2	TRBV24-1	-	CATSDLDRNTGELFF	TGTGCCACCAGTGATCTGGACAGAAACACCGGGGAGCTGTTTTTT
TRBJ1-6	TRBV6-4	TRBD1	CASSDQGQGNSPLHF	TGTGCCAGCAGTGACCAAGGACAGGGGAATTCACCCCTCCACTTT
TRBJ1-1	TRBV18	TRBD1	CASSPRDRGSNTEAFF	TGTGCCAGCTCACCCCGGGACAGGGGGTCGAACACTGAAGCTTTCTTT